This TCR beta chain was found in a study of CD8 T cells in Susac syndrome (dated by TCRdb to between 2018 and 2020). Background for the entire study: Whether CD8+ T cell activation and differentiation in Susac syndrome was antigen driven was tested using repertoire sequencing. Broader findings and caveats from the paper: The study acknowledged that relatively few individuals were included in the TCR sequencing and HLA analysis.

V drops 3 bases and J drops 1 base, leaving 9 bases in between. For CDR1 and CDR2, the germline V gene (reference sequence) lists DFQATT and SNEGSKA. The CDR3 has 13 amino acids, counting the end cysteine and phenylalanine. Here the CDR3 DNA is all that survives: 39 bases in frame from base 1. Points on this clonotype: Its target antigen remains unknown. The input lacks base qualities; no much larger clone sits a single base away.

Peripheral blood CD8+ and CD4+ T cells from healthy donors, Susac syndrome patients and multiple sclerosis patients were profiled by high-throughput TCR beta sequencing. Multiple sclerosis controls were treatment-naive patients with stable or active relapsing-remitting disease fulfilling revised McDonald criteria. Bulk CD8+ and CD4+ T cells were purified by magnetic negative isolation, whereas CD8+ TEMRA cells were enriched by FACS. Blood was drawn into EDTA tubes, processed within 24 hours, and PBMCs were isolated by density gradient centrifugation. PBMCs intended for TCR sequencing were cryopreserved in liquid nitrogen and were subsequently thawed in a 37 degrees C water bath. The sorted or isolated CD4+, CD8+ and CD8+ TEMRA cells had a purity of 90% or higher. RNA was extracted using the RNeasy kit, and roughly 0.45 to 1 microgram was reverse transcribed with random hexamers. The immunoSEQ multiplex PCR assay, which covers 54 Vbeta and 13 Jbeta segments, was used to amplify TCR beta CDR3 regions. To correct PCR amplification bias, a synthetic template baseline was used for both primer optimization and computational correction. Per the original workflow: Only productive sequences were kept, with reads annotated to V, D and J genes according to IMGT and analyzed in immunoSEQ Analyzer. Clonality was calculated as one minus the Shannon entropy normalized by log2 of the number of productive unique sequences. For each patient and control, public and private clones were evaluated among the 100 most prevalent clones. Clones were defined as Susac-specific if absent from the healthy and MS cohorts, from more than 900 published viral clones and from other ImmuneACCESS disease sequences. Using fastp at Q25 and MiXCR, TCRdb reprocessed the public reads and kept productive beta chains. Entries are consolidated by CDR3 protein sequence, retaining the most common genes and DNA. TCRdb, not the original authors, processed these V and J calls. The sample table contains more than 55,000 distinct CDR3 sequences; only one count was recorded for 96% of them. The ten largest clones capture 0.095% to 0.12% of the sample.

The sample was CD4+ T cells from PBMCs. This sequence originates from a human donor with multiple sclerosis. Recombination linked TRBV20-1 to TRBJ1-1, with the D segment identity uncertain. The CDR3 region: CSAREDGNTEAFF. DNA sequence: TGCAGTGCTAGGGAGGACGGGAACACTGAAGCTTTCTTT.